This TCR beta chain was identified during a study of cytomegalovirus exposure and HLA in healthy donors. Germline trimming cut 4 bases from V and 4 bases from J; bases unmatched to any gene: 10. The CDR3 runs 15 residues. The germline V gene has CDR1 SGDLS and CDR2 YYNGEE. Use of 60 Vbeta and 13 Jbeta primers characterized the PCR. Clones were read by immunoSEQ multiplex PCR, and TCRdb kept only the in-frame ones, dropping some. The sample contains roughly 290,000 clones, 75% to 85% of which appear only once. This clone was observed a single time. This receptor was taken from a girl aged 2 to 10 in good health and CMV-seronegative. The sample consisted of PBMCs. The genes are TRBV9 and TRBJ2-5; 7 bases align to TRBD1. This chain's CDR3 is CASSNQGYRGETQYF. For the CDR3, the DNA is TGTGCCAGCAGCAACCAGGGCTACAGGGGAGAGACCCAGTACTTC.